A single sample gave rise to the 10 T cell receptor beta chains below, sequenced in a study of blood T cell repertoires in COVID-19. Assay used: immunoSEQ multiplex PCR; TCRdb lists only in-frame clones, some missing. The data show 150,000 or so clones, roughly 84% seen once. The material sequenced was peripheral blood. The receptor set was obtained from a woman between 50 and 59 years old with acute or convalescent COVID-19.

This chain uses TRBV7-2 with TRBJ2-2; D is perhaps TRBD1 (5 bases). V dropped 5 bases and J dropped 6 bases, with 13 bases sitting between them. CDR1 SGHTA and CDR2 FQGNSA come from the germline V gene. The CDR3 runs 14 residues. CDR3 coding DNA: TGTGCCAGCAGCCCCGCAAGGGGCGCCGGGGAGCTGTTTTTT. Protein product: CASSPARGAGELFF. Combining the CDR3 with reference TRBV7-2 and TRBJ2-2 gives the whole variable domain GAGVSQSPSNKVTEKGKDVELRCDPISGHTALYWYRQSLGQGLEFLIYFQGNSAPDKSGLPSDRFSAERTGGSVSTLTIQRTQQEDSAVYLCASSPARGAGELFFGEGSRLTVL.

The rearrangement uses TRBV27 and TRBJ2-7; D is undetermined. This CDR3 is built from 13 residues. Per germline, CDR1 MNHEY and CDR2 SMNVEV (reference sequence). With 4 bases removed from V and 0 bases from J, the gap between germline ends came to 7 bases. Here the CDR3 DNA reads TGTGCCAGCAGTTCAAAGAGCTCCTACGAGCAGTACTTC. Amino acid sequence: CASSSKSSYEQYF.

The rearrangement joins TRBV10-1 to TRBJ2-3; D perhaps matches TRBD2 (6 bases). Trimming left V 8 bases short and J 5 bases short, with 20 bases between. CDR3 length: 15 amino acids. Per germline, CDR1 WNHNN and CDR2 SYGVQD (reference sequence). Here the CDR3 DNA reads TGCGCCAGCGCCATTGGTGGTCCGGGGGTAGATACGCAGTATTTT. Translating it yields CASAIGGPGVDTQYF.

The CDR3 loop is CATSPGASGQGANEQFF. CDR3 bases: TGTGCCACCAGCCCGGGGGCATCGGGACAGGGGGCCAATGAGCAGTTCTTC. The chain combines TRBV15 with TRBJ2-1; 12 bases line up with TRBD1. Trimming at V came to 5 bases and at J to 6 bases, leaving 11 bases not matched to a gene. CDR1 LNHNV and CDR2 YYDKDF come from the germline V gene (reference sequence). The CDR3 is made up of 17 amino acids.

V is TRBV7-2 and J is TRBJ1-2; TRBD1 matches at 9 bases. Losses at the gene ends were 5 bases for V and 4 bases for J; bases not matched to a gene: 11. In germline, CDR1 is SGHTA, CDR2 FQGNSA. The CDR3 loop spans 16 amino acids. CDR3: CASSLTGGAGTYGYTF. The CDR3 DNA follows: TGTGCCAGCAGCCTCACAGGGGGCGCAGGGACCTATGGCTACACCTTC. The full variable domain, rest sourced from reference TRBV7-2 and TRBJ1-2, is GAGVSQSPSNKVTEKGKDVELRCDPISGHTALYWYRQSLGQGLEFLIYFQGNSAPDKSGLPSDRFSAERTGGSVSTLTIQRTQQEDSAVYLCASSLTGGAGTYGYTFGSGTRLTVV.

This chain joins TRBV21-1 and TRBJ1-2. TRBV21-1 is a recognized pseudogene. This CDR3 has 15 residues. The CDR3 DNA reads TGTGCCAGCAGCAACGGGGACTCTTTTAACTATGGCTACACCTTC. Its protein is CASSNGDSFNYGYTF.

The chain has TRBV30 and TRBJ2-7, with 8 nucleotides matching TRBD1. With 5 bases clipped from V and 2 bases from J, the junction kept 8 bases outside the gene matches. CDR1 is GTSNPN, CDR2 SVGIG, per germline (reference sequence). The CDR3 spans 14 residues. This CDR3 reads CAWATGDPAYEQYF. The CDR3 coding sequence is TGTGCCTGGGCGACAGGGGACCCTGCCTACGAGCAGTACTTC.

This chain uses TRBV9 with TRBJ1-1; the match to TRBD1 covers 8 bases. The V and J ends lost 4 bases and 3 bases, in that order; junction bases with no gene match: 8. Germline V lookup: CDR1 SGDLS, CDR2 YYNGEE. This CDR3 spans 15 amino acids. The CDR3 coding sequence is TGTGCCAGCAGCCTTACAGGGGGAGGGTACACTGAAGCTTTCTTT. Translating gives CASSLTGGGYTEAFF.

The chain couples TRBV6-5 to TRBJ2-4, with TRBD1 matching 7 bases. CDR1 MNHEY and CDR2 SVGAGI come from the germline V gene. The V gene end was trimmed by 4 bases and the J gene end by 3 bases; junction bases not matched to a gene: 0. This CDR3 comprises 13 residues. The CDR3 region has the DNA TGTGCCAGCAGTTGGGACAGCAAAAACATTCAGTACTTC. As protein: CASSWDSKNIQYF.

The chain is built from TRBV12-5 and TRBJ1-1, with a tentative D call TRBD1 (5 bases). The CDR3 has 14 amino acids. Trimming stripped 6 bases from V and 1 base from J, with 12 bases between. Germline values: CDR1 LGHNT, CDR2 FRNRAP. The CDR3 region is CASGYVGGNTEAFF. CDR3 DNA sequence: TGTGCTAGTGGCTATGTCGGGGGGAACACTGAAGCTTTCTTT.